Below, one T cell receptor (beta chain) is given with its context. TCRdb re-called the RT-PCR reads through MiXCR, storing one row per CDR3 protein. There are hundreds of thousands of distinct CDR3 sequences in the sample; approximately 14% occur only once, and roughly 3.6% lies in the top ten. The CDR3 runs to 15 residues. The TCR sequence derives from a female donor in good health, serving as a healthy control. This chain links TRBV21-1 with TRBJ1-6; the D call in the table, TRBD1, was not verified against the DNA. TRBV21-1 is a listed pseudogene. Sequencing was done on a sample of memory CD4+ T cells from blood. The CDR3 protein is CASSDGTPYNSPLHF. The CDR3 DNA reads TGTGCCAGCAGCGACGGGACCCCTTATAATTCACCCCTCCACTTT.